The 27 T cell receptor beta chains below all came from one sample that was sequenced in a study of T cell repertoires in cytomegalovirus infection. MiXCR was run by TCRdb on the reads, yielding one entry per CDR3 protein. Here the sample spans 400,000 to 550,000 distinct CDR3 sequences, about 11% being singletons. Sequenced sample: PBMCs. The receptor set was obtained from a human donor in good health (CMV status not recorded). Some clones in this sample may be carry-over from other donors' samples.

This rearrangement joins TRBV12-3 or TRBV12-4 to TRBJ2-7; perhaps TRBD2 as D (5 bases). The V and J ends lost 2 bases and 6 bases respectively, with 14 bases between them. The CDR3 has 14 residues. This CDR3 reads CASSLQAAAGEQYF. CDR3 bases: TGTGCCAGCAGTTTACAAGCGGCGGCGGGCGAGCAGTACTTC.

This clonotype was recorded many times. The CDR3 coding sequence is TGCGCCAGCAGCCCCCGGGACTCCAGTGGTGAGCAGTTCTTC. The encoded protein is CASSPRDSSGEQFF. The rearrangement joins TRBV4-1 to TRBJ2-1; D is possibly TRBD2 (6 bases). V lost 4 bases, J lost 9 bases, and 16 bases lay in between. Per germline, CDR1 MGHRA and CDR2 YSYEKL. The CDR3 loop spans 14 amino acids.

This clonotype was detected many times. This chain's CDR3 is CASSSPKNSPLHF. CDR3 coding DNA: TGTGCCAGCAGTTCGCCCAAGAATTCACCCCTCCACTTT. V gene TRBV28 combines with J gene TRBJ1-6; D gene ambiguous. Trimming shortened V by 4 bases and J by 7 bases, and 8 bases separated the two germline ends. Germline CDR1 is MDHEN and CDR2 is SYDVKM. CDR3 length equals 13 residues.

This clonotype was detected ten times or more. The V call is TRBV7-2, the J call TRBJ1-2, with no clear D. The V and J ends lost 1 base and 5 bases respectively, with 23 bases between them. The CDR3 runs 18 residues. Germline V gives CDR1 SGHTA, CDR2 FQGNSA. The CDR3 region is CASSLERLLRRQSYGYTF. CDR3 bases: TGTGCCAGCAGCTTAGAGAGATTGCTCCGGCGGCAGTCATATGGCTACACCTTC.

This clonotype was seen ten or more times. The gene calls are TRBV14 and TRBJ2-1; tentative D call: TRBD2 (5 bases). Germline assignment: CDR1 SGHDN and CDR2 FVKESK. The CDR3 sequence is 12 residues long. Trimming shortened V by 0 bases and J by 8 bases, and 5 bases separated the two germline ends. The CDR3 DNA follows: TGTGCCAGCAGCCAAGATAGCGATGAGCAGTTCTTC. It encodes CASSQDSDEQFF.

This clonotype was recorded a few times. V is TRBV28 and J is TRBJ1-1; possible D gene TRBD1, 5 bases. The CDR3 totals 16 residues. V dropped 5 bases and J dropped 4 bases, with 20 bases sitting between them. Germline V gene data show CDR1 as MDHEN and CDR2 as SYDVKM. CDR3 in DNA: TGTGCCAGCAGTAGGCCCCACGGGGGGGAGGCCACTGAAGCTTTCTTT. This encodes CASSRPHGGEATEAFF.

This clonotype was recorded at least ten times. The chain combines TRBV19 with TRBJ2-6; 9 bases agree with TRBD1. The V gene end was trimmed by 9 bases and the J gene end by 2 bases; junction bases not matched to a gene: 11. The CDR3 runs 17 residues. CDR1 is LNHDA and CDR2 is SQIVND in the germline V gene (reference sequence). The CDR3 DNA reads TGTGCCAGCCGGATACAGGGGGCTGGGGCTGGGGCCAACGTCCTGACTTTC. It translates to CASRIQGAGAGANVLTF.

The rearrangement links TRBV20-1 to TRBJ1-5; no clear D. The CDR3 is 13 residues long. Germline CDR1 DFQATT, CDR2 SNEGSKA (reference sequence). The V and J ends lost 5 bases and 7 bases respectively, with 15 bases between them. CDR3 sequence: CSAQVEGNQPQHF. The CDR3 DNA reads as TGCAGTGCTCAGGTAGAGGGAAACCAGCCCCAGCATTTT.

This clonotype occurred many times. This chain uses TRBV7-2 with TRBJ2-5; tentative D call: TRBD2 (5 bases). The CDR3 spans 14 residues. CDR1 and CDR2 from the germline V gene are SGHTA and FQGNSA. V lost 8 bases and J 1 base, leaving 14 bases between the germline ends. The CDR3 nucleotides are TGTGCCAGCCGAAATAGCGCCGTCCAAGAGACCCAGTACTTC. Protein sequence: CASRNSAVQETQYF.

The J gene is TRBJ2-1, the V gene TRBV3-1; 9 bases are a match to TRBD1. This CDR3 is 16 amino acids long. Germline CDR1 is LGHDT and CDR2 is YNNKEL (reference sequence). Trimming cost V 4 bases and J 3 bases; bases outside gene matches: 7. The CDR3 DNA reads as TGTGCCAGCAGCCCCCTCGGACAGGGGATCTACAATGAGCAGTTCTTC. Encoded protein: CASSPLGQGIYNEQFF.

This clonotype was seen repeatedly, ten times or more. In nucleotides, the CDR3 is TGTGCCAGCAGCCCGGAAGGGAATCAGCCCCAGCATTTT. Protein product: CASSPEGNQPQHF. This chain connects TRBV18 to TRBJ1-5; D is ambiguous. Per germline, CDR1 KGHSH and CDR2 LQKENI. With 8 bases removed from V and 4 bases from J, the gap between germline ends came to 12 bases. The CDR3 covers 13 residues.

This clonotype has a handful of counts. This chain joins TRBV27 and TRBJ1-1; no definite D call. The CDR3 is made up of 16 amino acids. Germline values: CDR1 MNHEY, CDR2 SMNVEV (reference sequence). Between the trimmed V and J ends, which lost 5 bases and 0 bases, there was a span of 16 bases. The chain's CDR3 is CASSPSPQAMNTEAFF. CDR3 nucleotides: TGTGCCAGCAGTCCGAGCCCCCAGGCAATGAACACTGAAGCTTTCTTT.

The J gene is TRBJ2-7, the V gene TRBV7-2, with D perhaps being TRBD1 or TRBD2 (5 bases each). The CDR3 spans 14 residues. Germline V lookup: CDR1 SGHTA, CDR2 FQGNSA. V was clipped by 5 bases and J by 7 bases, with 18 bases between them. The CDR3 DNA sequence: TGTGCCAGCAGCCCGGGGACCTCGTGGAGGGAGCAGTACTTC. Translating it yields CASSPGTSWREQYF. Variable domain in full (rest from reference TRBV7-2 and TRBJ2-7): GAGVSQSPSNKVTEKGKDVELRCDPISGHTALYWYRQSLGQGLEFLIYFQGNSAPDKSGLPSDRFSAERTGGSVSTLTIQRTQQEDSAVYLCASSPGTSWREQYFGPGTRLTVT.

This clonotype was recorded at least ten times. This chain joins TRBV5-5 and TRBJ2-7, with 7 bases matching TRBD2. Per germline, CDR1 SGHKS and CDR2 YYEKEE (reference sequence). This CDR3 spans 16 amino acids. Trimming took 0 bases from V and 1 from J; bases not matched to a gene: 7. CDR3 amino acids: CASSLESGGRSYEQYF. CDR3 nucleotides: TGTGCCAGCAGCTTGGAGTCCGGCGGGAGATCCTACGAGCAGTACTTC. Variable domain in full (rest from reference TRBV5-5 and TRBJ2-7): DAGVTQSPTHLIKTRGQQVTLRCSPISGHKSVSWYQQVLGQGPQFIFQYYEKEERGRGNFPDRFSARQFPNYSSELNVNALLLGDSALYLCASSLESGGRSYEQYFGPGTRLTVT.

Only a few counts were recorded for this clonotype. The gene calls are TRBV29-1 and TRBJ2-1, with TRBD2 matching 7 bases. The CDR3 runs 14 residues. Germline V gives CDR1 SQVTM, CDR2 ANQGSEA. V was pared by 1 base and J by 1 base, with 1 base of the junction left unmatched. In DNA, the CDR3 is TGCAGCGTTGAAGGGGAGGGGTCCTACAATGAGCAGTTCTTC. The encoded protein is CSVEGEGSYNEQFF.

This clonotype occurred a few times. The chain links TRBV5-6 to TRBJ2-1; possible D gene TRBD1, 6 bases. Germline V gene sequence: CDR1 SGHDT, CDR2 YYEEEE. Trimming took 4 bases from V and 5 from J, leaving 10 bases between them. The CDR3 is 13 amino acids. The CDR3, as DNA: TGTGCCAGCAGCCTGGACAGTCACAATGAGCAGTTCTTC. It is translated as CASSLDSHNEQFF. The variable domain in full, completed from reference TRBV5-6 and TRBJ2-1, reads DAGVTQSPTHLIKTRGQQVTLRCSPKSGHDTVSWYQQALGQGPQFIFQYYEEEERQRGNFPDRFSGHQFPNYSSELNVNALLLGDSALYLCASSLDSHNEQFFGPGTRLTVL.

This clonotype occurred many times. V gene TRBV6-1 combines with J gene TRBJ2-3, with 9 bases that match TRBD2. This CDR3 spans 16 amino acids. Germline V lookup: CDR1 MNHNS, CDR2 SASEGT. The V segment lost 4 bases and the J segment 1 base; nucleotides outside the gene matches: 6. The CDR3 DNA sequence: TGTGCCAGCAGTGGTGGGACTAGCTCCCGCACAGATACGCAGTATTTT. It codes for CASSGGTSSRTDTQYF.

This clonotype appeared many times. This likely comes from a read error, as the CDR3 has no conserved phenylalanine or tryptophan at its end. V and J are TRBV19 and TRBJ1-1; D ambiguous. In germline, CDR1 is LNHDA, CDR2 SQIVND (reference sequence). This CDR3 comprises 13 residues. The V end lost 6 bases, the J end lost 11 bases, and 19 bases lay between the germline ends. The CDR3 sequence is CASSLTADERAFS. Here the CDR3 DNA reads TGTGCCAGTAGCCTAACAGCGGACGAGAGGGCTTTCTCT.

This clonotype was recorded many times. The V and J genes are TRBV28 and TRBJ2-3; 13 bases are a match to TRBD2. The CDR3 covers 17 residues. From germline, CDR1 is MDHEN and CDR2 SYDVKM. Trimming took 5 bases from V and 5 from J; bases not matched to a gene: 10. CDR3 in DNA: TGTGCCAGCAGTCGGTACACTAGCGGGAGGGCCAGAGATACGCAGTATTTT. Its translation is CASSRYTSGRARDTQYF.

The V gene is TRBV2, the J gene TRBJ1-2; perhaps TRBD1 as D (6 bases). The CDR3 contains 13 residues. Germline V gene sequence: CDR1 SNHLY, CDR2 FYNNEI. V lost 6 bases and J lost 6, with 14 bases in between. CDR3 protein: CASRRQGNHGYTF. CDR3 nucleotides: TGTGCCAGCAGACGGCAGGGGAATCATGGCTACACCTTC.

Comments on this clonotype: A much larger clone differs from this one at a single base, so this may be a read error. V usage is TRBV2 and J usage is TRBJ2-1; TRBD2 agrees at 10 bases. CDR3 length: 15 residues. From germline, CDR1 is SNHLY and CDR2 FYNNEI. As DNA, the CDR3 is TGTGCCAGCAGTGAAGACCTAGCGGGAGTTAATGAGCGGTTCTTC. Translating it yields CASSEDLAGVNERFF.

The sample holds a few counts of this clonotype. The chain couples TRBV19 to TRBJ1-1; TRBD1 agrees at 9 bases. The ends lost 4 bases at V and 0 bases at J; junction bases unmatched: 9. Germline CDR1 and CDR2: LNHDA and SQIVND (reference sequence). The CDR3 runs to 17 residues. CDR3 DNA: TGTGCCAGTAGTACGCCCGGGACAGGGTCTCTGAACACTGAAGCTTTCTTT. Protein sequence: CASSTPGTGSLNTEAFF.

This clonotype was detected many times. V and J are TRBV6-6 and TRBJ2-7; 9 positions agree with TRBD1. The CDR3 is 15 residues long. Germline V gene sequence: CDR1 MNHNY, CDR2 SVGAGI (reference sequence). Germline trimming cut 0 bases from V and 5 bases from J; bases unmatched to any gene: 5. The CDR3 DNA reads as TGTGCCAGCAGTTACTCGAAGGACAGGGGTGACGAGCAGTACTTC. Translated, it gives CASSYSKDRGDEQYF.

This clonotype was detected many times. The gene calls are TRBV20-1 and TRBJ1-1; D gene unclear. The germline V gene has CDR1 DFQATT and CDR2 SNEGSKA (reference sequence). The CDR3 covers 12 residues. V shed 6 bases and J shed 4 bases, with 12 bases lying between them. The CDR3 DNA reads as TGCAGTGCCGCACGGGAAAGCACTGAAGCTTTCTTT. Translation gives CSAARESTEAFF.

This clonotype came up many times. J is TRBJ2-6 and V is TRBV27; TRBD1 matches at 7 bases. Germline values: CDR1 MNHEY, CDR2 SMNVEV (reference sequence). After removal of 6 bases from V and 2 bases from J, the junction contained 4 bases not matched to a gene. The CDR3 is made up of 15 amino acids. DNA for the CDR3: TGTGCCAGCAGCCGACAGGGAACTGGGGCCAACGTCCTGACTTTC. This sequence encodes CASSRQGTGANVLTF.

The rearrangement joins TRBV5-4 to TRBJ2-2; TRBD1 aligns across 10 bases. CDR1 is SGHNT and CDR2 is YYREEE in the germline V gene (reference sequence). J was trimmed by 6 bases and V by 4 bases; bases with no gene match: 9. CDR3 length: 16 residues. The CDR3 nucleotides are TGTGCCAGCAGCCCCGGGACAGGGGTATCGGCCGGGGAGCTGTTTTTT. This codes for CASSPGTGVSAGELFF.

This clonotype was detected ten times or more. V is TRBV28 and J is TRBJ2-5, with 8 positions matching TRBD1. Germline assignment: CDR1 MDHEN and CDR2 SYDVKM. This CDR3 is 13 amino acids long. V lost 5 bases, J lost 5 bases, and 4 bases stayed unmatched. The CDR3 DNA follows: TGTGCCAGCAGTCAAACAGGGGGTGAGACCCAGTACTTC. It is translated as CASSQTGGETQYF.